A selection of T cell receptor beta chains follows, all from one sample in a study of blood T cells in healthy people across ages. TCRdb analysed the 5' RACE reads with MiXCR anew, one entry per CDR3 protein. The data hold about 1.5 million distinct CDR3 sequences, with approximately 40% observed a single time. The sequenced sample was blood. These receptors were obtained from a woman younger than 30 in good health. CDR3s include the opening cysteine and the closing phenylalanine or tryptophan. D genes are given only for firm matches. A clone size is listed for some rows: how often the clone was seen (once, few, many), or a class if it is expanded.

TRBV20-1	TRBJ2-5	NA	TRBD1	CSAGGQAQETQYF	TGCAGTGCAGGAGGACAGGCCCAAGAGACCCAGTACTTC
TRBV7-9	TRBJ2-2	NA	NA	CASSLESGFPTGELFF	TGTGCCAGCAGCTTAGAATCTGGATTCCCCACCGGGGAGCTGTTTTTT
TRBV11-2	TRBJ2-5	NA	TRBD2	CASSTSSGGGQETQYF	TGTGCCAGCAGCACGTCTAGCGGGGGCGGCCAAGAGACCCAGTACTTC
TRBV10-3	TRBJ2-1	few	TRBD1	CASGRDREYNEQFF	TGTGCCAGCGGGCGGGACAGGGAGTACAATGAGCAGTTCTTC
TRBV20-1	TRBJ2-3	NA	NA	CSARDSIQGDPSTDTQYF	TGCAGTGCTAGAGATTCAATCCAAGGGGACCCTAGCACAGATACGCAGTATTTT
TRBV7-2	TRBJ2-1	few	NA	CASSLGGGQGYEQFF	TGTGCCAGCAGCTTAGGAGGTGGGCAGGGGTATGAGCAGTTCTTC
TRBV9	TRBJ2-3	few	NA	CASSPLRSSTDTQYF	TGTGCCAGCAGCCCCTTGAGGTCGTCAACAGATACGCAGTATTTT
TRBV12-3/TRBV12-4	TRBJ1-1	NA	NA	CASSSQGPLNTEAFF	TGTGCCAGCAGCTCTCAGGGTCCCCTGAACACTGAAGCTTTCTTT
TRBV4-1	TRBJ1-5	few	NA	CASARANDQPQHF	TGCGCCAGTGCCAGGGCGAACGATCAGCCCCAGCATTTT
TRBV2	TRBJ2-1	few	NA	CASSDRDKASNEQFF	TGTGCCAGCAGTGACAGGGACAAGGCGAGCAATGAGCAGTTCTTC
TRBV11-2	TRBJ2-5	NA	NA	CASSLTSTGRETQYF	TGTGCCAGCAGCCTAACCTCAACAGGGCGCGAGACCCAGTACTTC
TRBV2	TRBJ2-7	NA	NA	CASLTGMYEQYF	TGTGCCAGCTTAACAGGGATGTACGAGCAGTACTTC
TRBV7-9	TRBJ1-2	NA	NA	CASSLANPGQGEGYTF	TGTGCCAGCAGCTTAGCGAATCCAGGCCAAGGGGAGGGCTACACCTTC
TRBV28	TRBJ2-5	NA	TRBD2	CASSLRSGGVQETQYF	TGTGCCAGCAGTTTAAGAAGCGGGGGGGTGCAAGAGACCCAGTACTTC
TRBV20-1	TRBJ1-1	few	NA	CSVPRRTVATEAFF	TGCAGTGTCCCCAGACGAACGGTGGCCACTGAAGCTTTCTTT
TRBV27	TRBJ2-6	few	NA	CASKTSGANVLTF	TGTGCCAGCAAGACCTCTGGGGCCAACGTCCTGACTTTC
TRBV6-5	TRBJ2-3	NA	TRBD2	CAGSYDSGRVDTQYF	TGTGCCGGCAGTTACGATAGCGGGAGGGTGGATACGCAGTATTTT
TRBV20-1	TRBJ2-1	NA	NA	CSASSGAEGLSRFF	TGCAGTGCTAGTTCTGGGGCGGAAGGCCTCTCCAGGTTCTTC
TRBV4-2	TRBJ2-1	few	TRBD2	CASKGLAAYEQFF	TGTGCCAGCAAGGGACTAGCGGCGTACGAGCAGTTCTTC
TRBV27	TRBJ2-7	NA	TRBD2	CASSSPRGSGSEQYF	TGTGCCAGCAGTTCCCCCCGGGGGAGCGGGAGCGAGCAGTACTTC
TRBV18	TRBJ2-7	few	NA	CASSPPPGGYEQYF	TGTGCCAGCTCACCACCGCCAGGAGGCTACGAGCAGTACTTC
TRBV2	TRBJ2-5	NA	NA	CASSELAQYF	TGTGCCAGCAGTGAACTAGCGCAGTACTTC
TRBV10-2	TRBJ2-3	few	NA	CASSDGVTSTDTQYF	TGCGCCAGCAGTGATGGAGTGACTAGCACAGATACGCAGTATTTT
TRBV3-1	TRBJ2-7	few	NA	CASSPGNGGEQYF	TGTGCCAGCAGCCCCGGCAATGGTGGCGAGCAGTACTTC
TRBV20-1	TRBJ2-4	NA	NA	CSARDMGGKNIQYF	TGCAGTGCTAGAGATATGGGGGGCAAAAACATTCAGTACTTC
TRBV6-5	TRBJ2-1	NA	NA	CASSYSGELGVQFF	TGTGCCAGCAGTTACTCAGGGGAACTAGGGGTGCAGTTCTTC
TRBV6-5	TRBJ1-2	few	NA	CASSYLLNYGYTF	TGTGCCAGCAGTTACCTCCTCAACTATGGCTACACCTTC
TRBV2	TRBJ2-1	NA	TRBD2	CASSGGGTSGLEQFF	TGTGCCAGCAGTGGGGGTGGGACTAGCGGCCTTGAGCAGTTCTTC